This TCR beta chain comes out of a study of CD8 T cells in ankylosing spondylitis. Notes on the study in general: Characteristic of ankylosing spondylitis blood, it appeared, was a TCR beta motif comprising roughly eight highly homologous variants.

TCRdb independently ran MiXCR on the 5' RACE reads; one entry per CDR3 protein. Here the sample spans roughly 470,000 distinct CDR3 sequences, 20% to 30% being singletons. Turning to this clonotype: Its antigen is not known. A much larger clone lies one base from this, so it may be a read error.

The sequenced sample consisted of blood, either unsorted or a sorted T cell fraction (not recorded which). This receptor was identified in a male donor with ankylosing spondylitis.

DNA of the CDR3: TGCAGAGTCCCCTTACAGGACAATGAGCAGTTCTTC. Its translation: CRVPLQDNEQFF. J is TRBJ2-1 and V is TRBV20-1, with D tentatively TRBD1 (5 bases). From germline, CDR1 is DFQATT and CDR2 SNEGSKA (reference sequence). This CDR3 has 12 amino acids.